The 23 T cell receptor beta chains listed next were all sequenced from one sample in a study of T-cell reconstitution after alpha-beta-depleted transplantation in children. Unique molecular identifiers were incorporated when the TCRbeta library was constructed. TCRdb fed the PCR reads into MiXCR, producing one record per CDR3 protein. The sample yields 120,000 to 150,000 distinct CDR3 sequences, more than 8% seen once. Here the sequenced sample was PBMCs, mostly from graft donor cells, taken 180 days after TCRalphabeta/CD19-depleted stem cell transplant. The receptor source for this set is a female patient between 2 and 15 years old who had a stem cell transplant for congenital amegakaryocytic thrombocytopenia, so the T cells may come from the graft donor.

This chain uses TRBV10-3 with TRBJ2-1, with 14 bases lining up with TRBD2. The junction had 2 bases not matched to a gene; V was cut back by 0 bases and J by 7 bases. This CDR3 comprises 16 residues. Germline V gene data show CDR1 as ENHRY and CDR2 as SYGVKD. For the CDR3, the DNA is TGTGCCATCAGTGAGTCGGGACTAGCGGGGGTGAATGAGCAGTTCTTC. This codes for CAISESGLAGVNEQFF.

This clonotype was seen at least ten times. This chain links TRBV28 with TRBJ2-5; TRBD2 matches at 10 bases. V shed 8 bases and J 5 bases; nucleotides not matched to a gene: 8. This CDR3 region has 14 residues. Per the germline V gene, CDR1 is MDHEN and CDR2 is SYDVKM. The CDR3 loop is CASGSGGADETQYF. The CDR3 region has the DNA TGTGCCAGCGGGAGCGGGGGGGCAGACGAGACCCAGTACTTC.

CDR3 in amino acids: CASSFQGWYGYTF. The CDR3 DNA follows: TGTGCCAGCAGTTTCCAGGGGTGGTATGGCTACACCTTC. This sequence joins TRBV12-3 or TRBV12-4 and TRBJ1-2, with D possibly matching TRBD1 (6 bases). V lost 3 bases to trimming and J lost 5 bases, with 10 bases between them. The CDR3 loop spans 13 amino acids.

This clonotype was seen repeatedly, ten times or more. The CDR3 protein is CATSDAGLAVYNEQFF. The CDR3, as DNA: TGTGCCACCAGTGATGCGGGACTAGCGGTTTACAATGAGCAGTTCTTC. The V gene is TRBV24-1, the J gene TRBJ2-1, with 11 positions matching TRBD2. The germline gives CDR1 KGHDR, CDR2 SFDVKD. With 3 bases clipped from V and 4 bases from J, the junction kept 4 bases outside the gene matches. CDR3 size: 16 residues.

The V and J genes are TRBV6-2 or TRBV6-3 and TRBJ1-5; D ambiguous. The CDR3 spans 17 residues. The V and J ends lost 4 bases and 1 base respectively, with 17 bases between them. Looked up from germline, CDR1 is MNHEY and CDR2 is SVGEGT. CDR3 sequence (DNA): TGTGCCAGCAGTTTCGGGTTGCGGATTTTAAGCAATCAGCCCCAGCATTTT. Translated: CASSFGLRILSNQPQHF.

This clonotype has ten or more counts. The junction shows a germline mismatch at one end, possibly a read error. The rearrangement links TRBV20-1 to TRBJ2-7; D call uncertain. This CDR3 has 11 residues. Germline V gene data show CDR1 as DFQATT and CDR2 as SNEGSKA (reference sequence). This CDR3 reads CSAGDSYEQYF. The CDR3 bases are TGCAGTGCTGGAGACTCCTACGAGCAGTACTTC.

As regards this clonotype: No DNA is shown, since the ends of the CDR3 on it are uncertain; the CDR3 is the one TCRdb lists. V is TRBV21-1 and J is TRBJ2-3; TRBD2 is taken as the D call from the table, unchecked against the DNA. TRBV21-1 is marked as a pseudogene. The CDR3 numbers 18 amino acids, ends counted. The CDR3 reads CASSKVGAGTSGSVLQYF.

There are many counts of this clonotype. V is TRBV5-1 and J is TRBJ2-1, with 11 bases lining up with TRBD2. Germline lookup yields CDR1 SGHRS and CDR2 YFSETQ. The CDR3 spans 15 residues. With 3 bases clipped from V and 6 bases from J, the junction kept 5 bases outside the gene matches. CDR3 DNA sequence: TGCGCCAGCAGCTCGACTAGCGGGAAAGCCAATGAGCAGTTCTTC. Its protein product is CASSSTSGKANEQFF.

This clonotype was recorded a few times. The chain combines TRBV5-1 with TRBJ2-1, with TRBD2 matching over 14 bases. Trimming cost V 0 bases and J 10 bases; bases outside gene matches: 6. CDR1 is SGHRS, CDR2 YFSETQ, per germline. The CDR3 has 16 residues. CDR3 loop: CASSLAGTSGSREQFF. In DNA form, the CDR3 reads TGCGCCAGCAGCTTGGCCGGGACTAGCGGGAGTAGGGAGCAGTTCTTC.

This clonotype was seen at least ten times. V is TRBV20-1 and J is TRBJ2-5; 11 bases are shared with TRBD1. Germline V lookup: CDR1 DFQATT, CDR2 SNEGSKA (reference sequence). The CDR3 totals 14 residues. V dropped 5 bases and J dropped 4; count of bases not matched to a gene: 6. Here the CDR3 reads CSADGTGGRETQYF. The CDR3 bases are TGCAGTGCTGATGGGACAGGGGGGCGAGAGACCCAGTACTTC.

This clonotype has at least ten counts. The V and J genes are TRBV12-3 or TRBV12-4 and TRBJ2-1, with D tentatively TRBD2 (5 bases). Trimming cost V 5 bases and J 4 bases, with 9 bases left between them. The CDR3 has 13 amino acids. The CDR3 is CASSNGIYNEQFF. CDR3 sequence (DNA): TGTGCCAGCAGTAACGGGATTTACAATGAGCAGTTCTTC.

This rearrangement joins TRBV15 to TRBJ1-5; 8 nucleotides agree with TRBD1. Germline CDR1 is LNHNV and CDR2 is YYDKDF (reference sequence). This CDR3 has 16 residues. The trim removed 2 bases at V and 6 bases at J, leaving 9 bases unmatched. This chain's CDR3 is CATSRPGQGASQPQHF. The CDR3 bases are TGTGCCACCAGCAGACCTGGCCAGGGGGCAAGTCAGCCCCAGCATTTT.

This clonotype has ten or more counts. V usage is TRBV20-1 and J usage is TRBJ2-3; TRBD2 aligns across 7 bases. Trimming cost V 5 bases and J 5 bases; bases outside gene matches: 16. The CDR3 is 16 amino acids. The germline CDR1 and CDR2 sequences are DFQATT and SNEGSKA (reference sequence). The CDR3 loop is CSAGVGGFSLQDTQYF. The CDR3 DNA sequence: TGCAGTGCTGGTGTGGGGGGGTTTTCGCTTCAAGATACGCAGTATTTT.

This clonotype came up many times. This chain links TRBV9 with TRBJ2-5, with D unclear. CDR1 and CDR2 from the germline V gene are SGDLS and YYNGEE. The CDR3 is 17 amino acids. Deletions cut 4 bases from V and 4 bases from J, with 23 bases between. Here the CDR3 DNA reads TGTGCCAGCAGCCCTCAAGAAGTAGTGGTAGGAAGAGAGACCCAGTACTTC. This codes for CASSPQEVVVGRETQYF. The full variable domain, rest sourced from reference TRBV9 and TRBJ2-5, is DSGVTQTPKHLITATGQRVTLRCSPRSGDLSVYWYQQSLDQGLQFLIQYYNGEERAKGNILERFSAQQFPDLHSELNLSSLELGDSALYFCASSPQEVVVGRETQYFGPGTRLLVL.

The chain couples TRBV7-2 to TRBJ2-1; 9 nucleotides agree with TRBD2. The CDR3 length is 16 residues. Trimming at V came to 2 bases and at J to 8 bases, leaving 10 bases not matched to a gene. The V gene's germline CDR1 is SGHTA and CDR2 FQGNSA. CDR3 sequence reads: CASSLRRGGPRDEQFF. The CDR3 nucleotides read TGTGCCAGCAGCTTACGGCGGGGGGGCCCCCGCGATGAGCAGTTCTTC.

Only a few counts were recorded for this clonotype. DNA of the CDR3: TGTGCCAGCAGCTCCGACGACACTGAAGCTTTCTTT. Protein product: CASSSDDTEAFF. V gene TRBV12-3 or TRBV12-4 combines with J gene TRBJ1-1; D is uncertain. V gave up 6 bases and J gave up 3 bases, with 8 bases separating them. The CDR3 runs to 12 residues.

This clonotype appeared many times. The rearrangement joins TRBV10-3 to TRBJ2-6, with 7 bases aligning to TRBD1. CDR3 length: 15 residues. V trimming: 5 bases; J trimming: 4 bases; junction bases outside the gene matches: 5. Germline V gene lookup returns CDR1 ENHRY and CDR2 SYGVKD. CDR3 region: CAISIQGRGANVLTF. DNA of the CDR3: TGTGCCATCAGTATACAGGGGAGAGGGGCCAACGTCCTGACTTTC.

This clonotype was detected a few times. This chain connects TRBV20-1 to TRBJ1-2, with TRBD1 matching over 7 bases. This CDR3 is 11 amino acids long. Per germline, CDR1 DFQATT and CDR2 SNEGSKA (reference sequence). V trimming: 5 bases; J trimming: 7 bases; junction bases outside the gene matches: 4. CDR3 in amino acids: CSASQGGGYTF. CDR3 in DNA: TGCAGTGCTTCCCAGGGGGGTGGCTACACCTTC.

The CDR3 sequence: CASSGVSGGFPETQYF. The CDR3 coding sequence is TGTGCCAGCAGTGGTGTTAGCGGGGGGTTCCCAGAGACCCAGTACTTC. The rearrangement joins TRBV2 to TRBJ2-5, with TRBD2 identical over 10 bases. Germline values: CDR1 SNHLY, CDR2 FYNNEI. V dropped 4 bases and J dropped 4; count of bases not matched to a gene: 9. The CDR3 contains 16 residues.

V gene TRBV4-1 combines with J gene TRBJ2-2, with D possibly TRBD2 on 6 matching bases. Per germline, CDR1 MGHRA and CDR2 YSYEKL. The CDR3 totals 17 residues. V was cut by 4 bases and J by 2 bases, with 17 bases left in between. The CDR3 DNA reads TGCGCCAGCAGCCCCTCCAGCCTGGGGACTAACACCGGGGAGCTGTTTTTT. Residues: CASSPSSLGTNTGELFF.

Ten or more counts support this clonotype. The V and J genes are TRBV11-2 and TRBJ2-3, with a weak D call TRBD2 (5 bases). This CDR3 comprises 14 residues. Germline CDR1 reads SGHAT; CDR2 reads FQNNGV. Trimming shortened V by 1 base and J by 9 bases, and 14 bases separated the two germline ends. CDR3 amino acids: CASSLGRQAVTQYF. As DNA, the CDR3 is TGTGCCAGCAGCTTAGGGAGGCAAGCGGTGACGCAGTATTTT.

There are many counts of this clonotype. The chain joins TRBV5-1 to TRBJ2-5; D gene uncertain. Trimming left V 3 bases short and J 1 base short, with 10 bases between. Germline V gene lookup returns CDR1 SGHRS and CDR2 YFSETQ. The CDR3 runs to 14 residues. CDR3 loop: CASSSRSFQETQYF. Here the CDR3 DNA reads TGCGCCAGCAGCTCGAGGTCGTTCCAAGAGACCCAGTACTTC.

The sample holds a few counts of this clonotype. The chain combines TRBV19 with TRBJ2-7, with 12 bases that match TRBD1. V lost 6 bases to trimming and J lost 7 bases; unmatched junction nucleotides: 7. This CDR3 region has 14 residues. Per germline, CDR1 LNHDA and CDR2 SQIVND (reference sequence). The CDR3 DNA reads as TGTGCCAGTAGCGCCCGGGACAGGGGGCGAGAGCAGTACTTC. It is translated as CASSARDRGREQYF.